These 18 T cell receptor beta chains originate from one sample sequenced in a study of blood T cell repertoires in COVID-19. Libraries were prepared by immunoSEQ multiplex PCR; TCRdb keeps only in-frame clonotypes and omits some of them. Counted here are around 250,000 clones, 65% to 85% occurring once; the ten biggest clones make up 5.7%. The sequenced material came from peripheral blood. All receptors derive from a man aged 80 or over with acute or convalescent COVID-19.

V and J are TRBV7-2 and TRBJ2-1; tentative D call: TRBD2 (6 bases). There are 12 residues in the CDR3. Deletions cut 6 bases from V and 7 bases from J, with 10 bases between. CDR1 is SGHTA, CDR2 FQGNSA, per germline. In DNA, the CDR3 is TGTGCCAGCAGGCCGGGAGTTAATGAGCAGTTCTTC. This translates into CASRPGVNEQFF.

The rearrangement uses TRBV2 and TRBJ2-3, with TRBD2 as a possible D gene (6 bases). The CDR3 is 12 residues long. The germline V and J ends were trimmed by 10 bases and 4 bases, with 12 bases remaining between them. Germline values: CDR1 SNHLY, CDR2 FYNNEI. CDR3 DNA: TGTGCCACCGCGGGACTTTCAGATACGCAGTATTTT. Translation gives CATAGLSDTQYF.

The chain recombines TRBV7-3 with TRBJ2-2, with 8 bases lining up with TRBD1. Germline lookup yields CDR1 SGHTA and CDR2 FQGTGA. J was trimmed by 8 bases and V by 5 bases; bases with no gene match: 10. The CDR3 covers 15 residues. CDR3 in amino acids: CASSPSPRGRGELFF. The CDR3 DNA reads as TGTGCCAGCAGCCCGTCACCCAGGGGGCGGGGGGAGCTGTTTTTT.

V gene TRBV5-1 combines with J gene TRBJ2-1; perhaps TRBD2 as D (6 bases). The germline gives CDR1 SGHRS, CDR2 YFSETQ. V was shortened by 1 base and J by 10 bases, with 21 bases between the two germline ends. The CDR3 covers 16 residues. The CDR3 spells CASSLFGGGASTEQFF. The CDR3 region has the DNA TGCGCCAGCAGCTTGTTTGGCGGAGGGGCGAGCACAGAGCAGTTCTTC.

The chain employs TRBV21-1 and TRBJ1-1. TRBV21-1 is marked as a pseudogene. This CDR3 comprises 16 residues. CDR3 nucleotide sequence: TGTGCCAGCAGCAAAGACGAATTTAGAAGGAACACTGAAGCTTTCTTT. Protein product: CASSKDEFRRNTEAFF.

This chain uses TRBV6-5 with TRBJ2-2, with D possibly matching TRBD1 (6 bases). V was shortened by 6 bases and J by 2 bases, with 10 bases between the two germline ends. Germline V lookup: CDR1 MNHEY, CDR2 SVGAGI. CDR3 length: 14 residues. In DNA form, the CDR3 reads TGTGCCAGCAGCAGGGACACAAACACCGGGGAGCTGTTTTTT. It yields the protein CASSRDTNTGELFF.

The chain joins TRBV12-3 or TRBV12-4 to TRBJ2-5; a weak D match, TRBD2 (5 bases). The ends were cut back, 3 bases at V and 5 bases at J, with 10 bases in the middle. The CDR3 is made up of 13 amino acids. The CDR3 bases are TGTGCCAGCAGTTTTTCCCCGGGGGAGACCCAGTACTTC. Its translation is CASSFSPGETQYF.

The J gene is TRBJ1-5, the V gene TRBV7-9, with no clear D. CDR3 length equals 13 residues. CDR1 and CDR2 (germline): SEHNR, FQNEAQ (reference sequence). Trimming pared 3 bases from V and 5 bases from J, leaving 8 bases between. In DNA, the CDR3 is TGTGCCAGCAGCTTTGATCGGGATCAGCCCCAGCATTTT. This sequence encodes CASSFDRDQPQHF.

A single count supports this clone. The chain recombines TRBV7-3 with TRBJ2-5, with TRBD2 matching over 7 bases. With V trimmed by 0 bases and J by 4 bases, 5 bases remained unmatched. Per germline, CDR1 SGHTA and CDR2 FQGTGA. This CDR3 contains 15 residues. Written as DNA, the CDR3 is TGTGCCAGCAGCTTAACGGGCAGGGAGGGAGAGACCCAGTACTTC. Protein: CASSLTGREGETQYF.

This sequence joins TRBV5-8 and TRBJ1-1; D gene uncertain. The CDR3 length is 13 residues. The V end lost 2 bases, the J end lost 1 base, and 6 bases lay between the germline ends. From germline, CDR1 is SGHTS and CDR2 YDEGEE. CDR3 residues: CASSLSRNTEAFF. For the CDR3, the DNA is TGTGCCAGCAGCTTATCCAGGAACACTGAAGCTTTCTTT. Together with reference TRBV5-8 and TRBJ1-1, the CDR3 gives the full variable domain: EAGVTQSPTHLIKTRGQQATLRCSPISGHTSVYWYQQALGLGLQFLLWYDEGEERNRGNFPPRFSGRQFPNYSSELNVNALELEDSALYLCASSLSRNTEAFFGQGTRLTVV.

A remark on this clone: Other DNA variants within this sample encode the same CDR3. The chain couples TRBV3-1 (or the pseudogene TRBV3-2) to TRBJ2-7, with 8 bases matching TRBD1. Germline trimming cut 4 bases from V and 2 bases from J; bases unmatched to any gene: 4. This CDR3 has 14 residues. Germline V gene lookup returns CDR1 LGHDT and CDR2 YNNKEL (reference sequence). Written as DNA, the CDR3 is TGTGCCAGCAGCCGCGGACAGGGAGCCTACGAGCAGTACTTC. It yields the protein CASSRGQGAYEQYF.

V and J are TRBV24-1 and TRBJ2-1; D is possibly TRBD2 (6 bases). V dropped 2 bases and J dropped 5 bases, with 15 bases sitting between them. The CDR3 has 16 amino acids. Germline lookup yields CDR1 KGHDR and CDR2 SFDVKD. The CDR3 sequence: CATSDYNREQDNEQFF. The CDR3 DNA reads TGTGCCACCAGTGATTATAACCGGGAGCAGGACAATGAGCAGTTCTTC.

Remarks on this clone: A much larger clone differs from this one at a single base, so this may be a read error. The same CDR3 can be traced to other DNA sequences in this sample. The rearrangement uses TRBV7-2 and TRBJ2-7, with 11 bases aligning to TRBD2. Germline assignment: CDR1 SGHTA and CDR2 FQGNSA. The V and J ends lost 4 bases and 0 bases, in that order; junction bases with no gene match: 2. The CDR3 extends over 15 amino acids. The CDR3, as DNA: TGTGCCAGCAGCTCTAGCGGGGGGTCCTCCTACGAGCAGTACTTC. This encodes CASSSSGGSSYEQYF.

This clone was seen a few times. V is TRBV7-2 and J is TRBJ1-6; 10 bases align to TRBD1. Losses at the gene ends were 4 bases for V and 1 base for J; bases not matched to a gene: 10. The germline gives CDR1 SGHTA, CDR2 FQGNSA. The length of the CDR3 is 19 residues. CDR3 nucleotides: TGTGCCAGCAGCTCTGCCCTGGGACAGGGGAGATCCTATAATTCACCCCTCCACTTT. Amino acid sequence: CASSSALGQGRSYNSPLHF.

The chain couples TRBV24-1 to TRBJ2-7; 10 nucleotides agree with TRBD1. CDR3 length: 16 residues. Germline CDR1 and CDR2: KGHDR and SFDVKD. The V and J ends lost 5 bases and 4 bases, in that order; junction bases with no gene match: 10. As DNA, the CDR3 is TGTGCCACCAGTGCCTCAGCGGGACAGGGGAGGTACGAGCAGTACTTC. Its translation: CATSASAGQGRYEQYF.

In this sample, this clone turned up once. The J gene is TRBJ2-3, the V gene TRBV3-1 (or the pseudogene TRBV3-2); D is perhaps TRBD2 (6 bases). The V and J ends lost 4 bases and 0 bases respectively, with 11 bases between them. Germline lookup yields CDR1 LGHDT and CDR2 YNNKEL (reference sequence). The CDR3 has 15 residues. The CDR3, as DNA: TGTGCCAGCAGCCTGTCTGGGACTAGCACAGATACGCAGTATTTT. Amino acids: CASSLSGTSTDTQYF.

The chain uses TRBV5-1 and TRBJ2-7; tentatively, D is TRBD2 (5 bases). The CDR3 covers 18 residues. The V end lost 3 bases, the J end lost 4 bases, and 26 bases lay between the germline ends. Germline assignment: CDR1 SGHRS and CDR2 YFSETQ. The CDR3 DNA sequence: TGCGCCAGCAGCTCGCGAGATACCCATGAGTGGAGGTCTTACGAGCAGTACTTC. It translates to CASSSRDTHEWRSYEQYF. Full variable domain (outside the CDR3, taken from reference TRBV5-1 and TRBJ2-7): KAGVTQTPRYLIKTRGQQVTLSCSPISGHRSVSWYQQTPGQGLQFLFEYFSETQRNKGNFPGRFSGRQFSNSRSEMNVSTLELGDSALYLCASSSRDTHEWRSYEQYFGPGTRLTVT.

CDR3: CASSVGGTPNTGELFF. CDR3 DNA: TGTGCCAGCAGCGTAGGAGGGACACCTAACACCGGGGAGCTGTTTTTT. V usage is TRBV9 and J usage is TRBJ2-2; D is perhaps TRBD1 (6 bases). This CDR3 spans 16 amino acids. CDR1 and CDR2 (germline): SGDLS, YYNGEE. V lost 0 bases, J lost 2 bases, and 11 bases lay in between.